These 22 T cell receptor beta chains originate from one sample sequenced in a study of blood T cell repertoires in COVID-19. Data came from immunoSEQ multiplex PCR; TCRdb stores just in-frame clones and leaves some out. The sample consists of approximately 210,000 clones, around 84% of them appearing once. The specimen was peripheral blood. The receptors were gathered from a man younger than 45 with active or convalescent COVID-19.

V is TRBV19 and J is TRBJ2-7; no reliable D call. This CDR3 is built from 15 residues. CDR1 is LNHDA and CDR2 is SQIVND in the germline V gene (reference sequence). Deletions cut 1 base from V and 0 bases from J, with 10 bases between. The CDR3, as DNA: TGTGCCAGTAGTATAGGCCAGCGAAGCTCCTACGAGCAGTACTTC. Amino acid sequence: CASSIGQRSSYEQYF.

V is TRBV4-3 and J is TRBJ1-2, with D perhaps matching TRBD1 (6 bases). The CDR3 runs 14 residues. V was cut by 4 bases and J by 4 bases, with 13 bases left in between. The germline V gene encodes CDR1 LGHNA and CDR2 YSLEER. CDR3 DNA sequence: TGCGCCAGCAGCCCCCGAGACAGGAGCTATGGCTACACCTTC. It codes for CASSPRDRSYGYTF.

J is TRBJ2-2 and V is TRBV5-1; a weak D match, TRBD1 (5 bases). Germline lookup yields CDR1 SGHRS and CDR2 YFSETQ. The CDR3 runs 14 residues. Deletions cut 4 bases from V and 2 bases from J, with 9 bases between. The CDR3, as DNA: TGCGCCAGCAGCCCGGACATAAACACCGGGGAGCTGTTTTTT. This codes for CASSPDINTGELFF.

This chain links TRBV28 with TRBJ1-1; TRBD1 matches 12 bases. Germline assignment: CDR1 MDHEN and CDR2 SYDVKM. This CDR3 contains 15 residues. V shed 2 bases and J 7 bases; nucleotides not matched to a gene: 5. The CDR3: CASSLRGTGGDEAFF. The DNA for the CDR3 is TGTGCCAGCAGTTTACGGGGGACAGGGGGCGATGAAGCTTTCTTT. The full variable domain, with the rest looked up from reference TRBV28 and TRBJ1-1, is DVKVTQSSRYLVKRTGEKVFLECVQDMDHENMFWYRQDPGLGLRLIYFSYDVKMKEKGDIPEGYSVSREKKERFSLILESASTNQTSMYLCASSLRGTGGDEAFFGQGTRLTVV.

CDR3 DNA sequence: TGTGCCAGCAGCGTAACGTTTGGGCTAGCGGGAGGACTCTATGAGCAGTTCTTC. Protein: CASSVTFGLAGGLYEQFF. This chain joins TRBV9 and TRBJ2-1; 11 nucleotides agree with TRBD2. CDR1 SGDLS and CDR2 YYNGEE come from the germline V gene. This CDR3 region has 18 residues. V shed 1 base and J 8 bases; nucleotides not matched to a gene: 14.

The J gene is TRBJ1-1, the V gene TRBV7-5. TRBV7-5 is assigned pseudogene status. The CDR3 has 15 amino acids. As DNA, the CDR3 is TGTGTCAGAAGCTCATCTAACCACGTGAACACTGAAGCTTTCTTT. The encoded protein is CVRSSSNHVNTEAFF.

The chain carries TRBV5-1 and TRBJ1-1; 10 positions match TRBD1. CDR3 size: 14 residues. CDR1 is SGHRS and CDR2 is YFSETQ in the germline V gene. The V and J ends lost 6 bases and 8 bases, in that order; junction bases with no gene match: 10. The CDR3 sequence: CASTMIPGQGEAFF. The CDR3 DNA follows: TGCGCCAGCACCATGATTCCGGGACAGGGGGAAGCTTTCTTT.

The rearrangement uses TRBV7-2 and TRBJ1-4, with TRBD1 matching over 9 bases. The ends lost 3 bases at V and 8 bases at J; junction bases unmatched: 4. Germline assignment: CDR1 SGHTA and CDR2 FQGNSA. The CDR3 length is 14 residues. In DNA, the CDR3 is TGTGCCAGCAGCTTCATGACAGGGGGGGAAAAACTGTTTTTT. Encoded protein: CASSFMTGGEKLFF.

The rearrangement uses TRBV3-1 (or the pseudogene TRBV3-2) and TRBJ1-1; D is undetermined. Per germline, CDR1 LGHDT and CDR2 YNNKEL (reference sequence). The CDR3 has 14 amino acids. Trimming left V 0 bases short and J 1 base short, with 6 bases between. The CDR3 DNA sequence: TGTGCCAGCAGCCAAGATCCCAGGAACACTGAAGCTTTCTTT. As protein: CASSQDPRNTEAFF.

The gene calls are TRBV5-4 and TRBJ2-4; D is perhaps TRBD1 (5 bases). The length of the CDR3 is 13 residues. Germline CDR1 is SGHNT and CDR2 is YYREEE (reference sequence). V gave up 4 bases and J gave up 6 bases, with 11 bases separating them. The CDR3 here is CASSVTVSNIQYF. In nucleotides, the CDR3 is TGTGCCAGCAGCGTGACAGTCTCAAACATTCAGTACTTC. The variable domain in full, completed from reference TRBV5-4 and TRBJ2-4, reads ETGVTQSPTHLIKTRGQQVTLRCSSQSGHNTVSWYQQALGQGPQFIFQYYREEENGRGNFPPRFSGLQFPNYSSELNVNALELDDSALYLCASSVTVSNIQYFGAGTRLSVL.

This chain joins TRBV10-1 and TRBJ1-5; weak D call: TRBD1 (5 bases). CDR1 WNHNN and CDR2 SYGVQD come from the germline V gene (reference sequence). V dropped 1 base and J dropped 4 bases, with 8 bases sitting between them. The CDR3 consists of 14 residues. The CDR3 loop reads CASSEWQGNQPQHF. In DNA form, the CDR3 reads TGCGCCAGCAGTGAGTGGCAGGGTAATCAGCCCCAGCATTTT.

The chain is built from TRBV28 and TRBJ2-1; D possibly corresponds to TRBD2 (6 bases). Trimming took off 6 bases at V and 6 bases at J, with 15 bases between the two ends. CDR3 size: 14 residues. Germline values: CDR1 MDHEN, CDR2 SYDVKM. The CDR3 DNA sequence: TGTGCCAGCAGGGGGACTTCGGCGCCCAATGAGCAGTTCTTC. Residues: CASRGTSAPNEQFF.

The chain employs TRBV18 and TRBJ2-7; 9 nucleotides agree with TRBD1. The germline V gene has CDR1 KGHSH and CDR2 LQKENI. The V and J ends lost 0 bases and 2 bases, in that order; junction bases with no gene match: 5. This CDR3 spans 16 amino acids. The CDR3 coding sequence is TGTGCCAGCTCACCACCAACCGGGACAGGGACCTACGAGCAGTACTTC. Its translation: CASSPPTGTGTYEQYF.

This chain uses TRBV28 with TRBJ2-7, with TRBD1 identical over 12 bases. Germline V lookup: CDR1 MDHEN, CDR2 SYDVKM. The CDR3 covers 15 residues. Germline trimming cut 8 bases from V and 6 bases from J; bases unmatched to any gene: 11. The CDR3 region has the DNA TGTGCCAGCCTGAAACCGGGACAGGGGGCGCGCGAGCAGTACTTC. It is translated as CASLKPGQGAREQYF.

V and J are TRBV3-1 (or the pseudogene TRBV3-2) and TRBJ1-1; tentatively, D is TRBD1 (5 bases). The CDR3 covers 15 residues. CDR1 is LGHDT and CDR2 is YNNKEL in the germline V gene (reference sequence). Trimming pared 6 bases from V and 3 bases from J, leaving 17 bases between. The DNA of the CDR3 is TGTGCCAGCAGGGGCTTCGGGACGGGGGACACTGAAGCTTTCTTT. It yields the protein CASRGFGTGDTEAFF.

The chain joins TRBV11-2 to TRBJ1-1; no definite D call. The ends were cut back, 0 bases at V and 5 bases at J, with 7 bases in the middle. Germline loops: CDR1 SGHAT, CDR2 FQNNGV. The CDR3 totals 13 residues. The CDR3 sequence: CASSLDRTTEAFF. CDR3 DNA: TGTGCCAGCAGCTTAGATCGAACAACTGAAGCTTTCTTT. Filled out from reference TRBV11-2 and TRBJ1-1, the complete variable domain reads EAGVAQSPRYKIIEKRQSVAFWCNPISGHATLYWYQQILGQGPKLLIQFQNNGVVDDSQLPKDRFSAERLKGVDSTLKIQPAKLEDSAVYLCASSLDRTTEAFFGQGTRLTVV.

This clone was seen a single time. The rearrangement links TRBV7-9 to TRBJ2-4; D might be TRBD1 (5 bases). The V end lost 3 bases, the J end lost 0 bases, and 12 bases lay between the germline ends. The V gene's germline CDR1 is SEHNR and CDR2 FQNEAQ (reference sequence). The CDR3 is made up of 16 amino acids. CDR3 bases: TGTGCCAGCAGCTTTCCAGGGAACCTAGCCAAAAACATTCAGTACTTC. This codes for CASSFPGNLAKNIQYF.

The chain carries TRBV18 and TRBJ2-7, with D possibly being TRBD2 (6 bases). Per germline, CDR1 KGHSH and CDR2 LQKENI. The CDR3 loop spans 13 amino acids. Trimming took off 8 bases at V and 1 base at J, with 12 bases between the two ends. This CDR3 reads CASTPGTSYEQYF. The CDR3 nucleotides are TGTGCCAGCACCCCTGGGACTTCCTACGAGCAGTACTTC.

This chain connects TRBV11-2 to TRBJ1-1; D unresolved. The germline V gene has CDR1 SGHAT and CDR2 FQNNGV. The CDR3 covers 13 residues. The germline V and J ends were trimmed by 5 bases and 1 base, with 8 bases remaining between them. The CDR3 protein is CASSPTTNTEAFF. CDR3 nucleotides: TGTGCCAGCAGCCCGACAACGAACACTGAAGCTTTCTTT.

This clone came up a few times. The chain joins TRBV9 to TRBJ2-5, with D possibly matching TRBD1 (6 bases). The CDR3 is 14 amino acids. CDR1 and CDR2 from the germline V gene are SGDLS and YYNGEE. V was trimmed by 1 base and J by 5 bases, leaving 12 bases between them. CDR3 coding DNA: TGTGCCAGCAGCGTACTGGGGGCCCGGGAGACCCAGTACTTC. Its protein is CASSVLGARETQYF.

This clone was seen only once. J is TRBJ1-2 and V is TRBV3-1 (or the pseudogene TRBV3-2); D ambiguous. This CDR3 is 16 amino acids long. CDR1 LGHDT and CDR2 YNNKEL come from the germline V gene (reference sequence). Trimming took 6 bases from V and 8 from J, leaving 25 bases between them. The CDR3 spells CASRNHTKDGIRGYTF. CDR3 sequence (DNA): TGTGCCAGCAGAAATCATACCAAGGACGGGATAAGGGGCTACACCTTC.

This chain connects TRBV9 to TRBJ1-2; maybe TRBD1 (6 bases). Trimming left V 4 bases short and J 3 bases short, with 16 bases between. Germline V gives CDR1 SGDLS, CDR2 YYNGEE. The CDR3 totals 15 residues. The CDR3 coding sequence is TGTGCCAGCAGCCCCCAAGGGGGGGGCGACTATGGCTACACCTTC. It encodes CASSPQGGGDYGYTF. The entire variable domain, with the rest obtained from reference TRBV9 and TRBJ1-2, is as follows: DSGVTQTPKHLITATGQRVTLRCSPRSGDLSVYWYQQSLDQGLQFLIQYYNGEERAKGNILERFSAQQFPDLHSELNLSSLELGDSALYFCASSPQGGGDYGYTFGSGTRLTVV.